Shown below are 8 T cell receptor beta chains from a single sample sequenced in a study of blood T cell repertoires in COVID-19. The data were produced by immunoSEQ multiplex PCR, yet TCRdb's version contains in-frame clones alone and is incomplete. The sample lists some 240,000 clones, 80% occurring once. Input material: peripheral blood. The receptors were gathered from a human donor in a cohort sampled during active COVID-19.

The rearrangement uses TRBV10-3 and TRBJ2-2; unclear D gene. From germline, CDR1 is ENHRY and CDR2 SYGVKD. V was shortened by 6 bases and J by 5 bases, with 13 bases between the two germline ends. The CDR3 sequence is 14 residues long. Here the CDR3 reads CAIRGSSRTGELFF. In DNA form, the CDR3 reads TGTGCCATCAGGGGCTCGTCGAGAACCGGGGAGCTGTTTTTT.

V and J are TRBV4-2 and TRBJ2-3; 7 bases match TRBD2. Germline trimming cut 4 bases from V and 4 bases from J; bases unmatched to any gene: 11. This CDR3 comprises 16 residues. Germline CDR1 and CDR2: LGHNA and YNFKEQ. Here the CDR3 reads CASSPLGGESSDTQYF. In DNA, the CDR3 is TGTGCCAGCAGCCCGTTGGGGGGGGAATCGTCAGATACGCAGTATTTT.

This chain joins TRBV11-2 and TRBJ2-7; D unclear. The CDR3 runs to 12 residues. Germline values: CDR1 SGHAT, CDR2 FQNNGV. V lost 5 bases and J 4 bases, leaving 9 bases between the germline ends. This CDR3 reads CASSGLSYEQYF. CDR3 sequence (DNA): TGTGCCAGCAGCGGGCTTTCATACGAGCAGTACTTC.

This clone was counted between two and nine times. The identical CDR3 is also encoded by other nucleotide sequences in the sample. The chain links TRBV29-1 to TRBJ1-5; 11 bases map to TRBD1. This CDR3 has 14 residues. V dropped 6 bases and J dropped 0; count of bases not matched to a gene: 1. Looked up from germline, CDR1 is SQVTM and CDR2 is ANQGSEA. The CDR3 nucleotides are TGCAGCGTCGGGACAGGGGGTAGCAATCAGCCCCAGCATTTT. Encoded protein: CSVGTGGSNQPQHF.

The J gene is TRBJ2-5, the V gene TRBV5-4; 12 nucleotides align to TRBD2. Trimming at V came to 4 bases and at J to 5 bases, leaving 6 bases not matched to a gene. Germline CDR1 reads SGHNT; CDR2 reads YYREEE (reference sequence). This CDR3 has 15 amino acids. This CDR3 is CASSLAGGPSETQYF. DNA for the CDR3: TGTGCCAGCAGCCTAGCGGGGGGGCCTTCGGAGACCCAGTACTTC.

This clone was counted many times. The conserved phenylalanine or tryptophan normally closing the CDR3 is absent here, so this likely arose from a read error. The DNA is left out, because the CDR3 cannot be placed on it with certainty; the CDR3 is given as TCRdb lists it. The chain employs TRBV15 and TRBJ1-2; the D segment call TRBD1 is taken from the table without a DNA check. The CDR3 has 16 residues if both end residues are counted. Germline CDR1 is LNHNV and CDR2 is YYDKDF (reference sequence). The CDR3 is CATSSAKPGQGRSLFI.

The gene calls are TRBV9 and TRBJ2-7; TRBD1 agrees at 9 bases. Germline V gene lookup returns CDR1 SGDLS and CDR2 YYNGEE. The CDR3 has 16 amino acids. Trimming removed 4 bases from V and 3 bases from J; junction bases left unmatched: 11. CDR3 sequence (DNA): TGTGCCAGCAGCATACGGGGACAGGGACGGGTCTACGAGCAGTACTTC. Encoded protein: CASSIRGQGRVYEQYF.

The genes are TRBV18 and TRBJ1-2; TRBD1 agrees at 12 bases. CDR1 is KGHSH, CDR2 LQKENI, per germline. V gave up 6 bases and J gave up 7 bases; unmatched junction bases: 12. The CDR3 covers 16 residues. CDR3 sequence reads: CASSGDRGLRGAGYTF. The CDR3 DNA follows: TGTGCCAGCTCTGGGGACAGGGGGCTCCGAGGCGCTGGCTACACCTTC.